The rows below give T cell receptor beta chains drawn from one sample of a study of T-cell reconstitution after alpha-beta-depleted transplantation in children. In TCRdb, the PCR reads were re-called with MiXCR into one record per CDR3 protein. The sample lists about 500,000 distinct CDR3 sequences, about an eighth occurring once. The specimen comprised PBMCs, mostly from graft donor cells, sampled 180 days after TCRalphabeta/CD19-depleted stem cell transplant. The receptor source for this set is a female patient younger than 10 who had a stem cell transplant for aplastic anemia, so the T cells may come from the graft donor. Each CDR3 is given with its conserved first and last residue. Each record gives: D gene, clone size, J gene, V gene, CDR3 DNA, CDR3 protein. The D gene is left open where the match is weak. Expanded clones are given a class, and other clones once, few, many or no size at all.

>NA|NA|TRBJ2-3|TRBV12-3/TRBV12-4
TGTGCCAGCAGTCCATGGGCAGGGGGCACAGATACGCAGTATTTT
CASSPWAGGTDTQYF
>TRBD1|few|TRBJ1-4|TRBV29-1
TGCAGCGCCCAGGGGGTCGGTGAAAAACTGTTTTTT
CSAQGVGEKLFF
>TRBD2|NA|TRBJ2-2|TRBV20-1
TGCAGTGCTAGAGGCGGGAGCGTAACCGGGGAGCTGTTTTTT
CSARGGSVTGELFF
>NA|many|TRBJ2-2|TRBV15
TGTGCCACCAGCAGAGACACCCTTAACACCGGGGAGCTGTTTTTT
CATSRDTLNTGELFF
>TRBD1|NA|TRBJ2-2|TRBV7-2
TGTGCCAGCAGCCCGGAAGACAGGGAACACACCGGGGAGCTGTTTTTT
CASSPEDREHTGELFF
>TRBD2|NA|TRBJ2-1|TRBV9
TGTGCCAGCAGCGTAGAGCTAGCGGGGGCGGGTAATGAGCAGTTCTTC
CASSVELAGAGNEQFF
>TRBD2|few|TRBJ2-7|TRBV5-1
TGCGCCAGCAGCCTAGGGACTAGCGGGAGGGCCGGGTACGAGCAGTACTTC
CASSLGTSGRAGYEQYF
>TRBD1|NA|TRBJ2-1|TRBV4-3
TGCGCCAGCAGCCAAGGGTGGACAGGGGCGTACAATGAGCAGTTCTTC
CASSQGWTGAYNEQFF
>NA|many|TRBJ1-4|TRBV7-9
TGTGCCAGCAGCAAAGGGAATGAAAAACTGTTTTTT
CASSKGNEKLFF
>NA|NA|TRBJ1-1|TRBV5-5
TGTGCCAGCAGCTGGAACAGGGTCTCGAACACTGAAGCTTTCTTT
CASSWNRVSNTEAFF
>NA|many|TRBJ2-5|TRBV5-1
TGCGCCAGCAGCTTGGCAGTATATGACCAAGAGACCCAGTACTTC
CASSLAVYDQETQYF
>TRBD1|few|TRBJ2-5|TRBV6-5
TGTGCCAGCAGTTACTTATCCCGGGACAGGGGGAAAGAGACCCAGTACTTC
CASSYLSRDRGKETQYF
>NA|few|TRBJ1-1|TRBV20-1
TGCAGTGCTAGAGATTTGGGGTCTAAAGCTTTCTTT
CSARDLGSKAFF
>TRBD1|NA|TRBJ1-5|TRBV5-1
TGCGCCAGCAGCTCCGGGACAGGGACCCGCAATCAGCCCCAGCATTTT
CASSSGTGTRNQPQHF
>NA|NA|TRBJ2-7|TRBV30
TGTGCCTGGAGCGCCGGACTATTCTACGAGCAGTACTTC
CAWSAGLFYEQYF
>NA|few|TRBJ2-5|TRBV28
TGTGCCAGCAGTTCCCTAAACCCCCGGGAGTGGGAGACCCAGTACTTC
CASSSLNPREWETQYF
>NA|NA|TRBJ2-6|TRBV12-3/TRBV12-4
TGTGCCAGCAGATTACGGGGCTCTGGGGCCAACGTCCTGACTTTC
CASRLRGSGANVLTF
>TRBD2|few|TRBJ2-2|TRBV24-1
TGTGCCACCAGTGATGGGACTAGCGGGAGGGCCGTAGCCGGGGAGCTGTTTTTT
CATSDGTSGRAVAGELFF
>TRBD2|many|TRBJ2-1|TRBV20-1
TGCAGTGCTAGAAACCCAGCGGGAACCTACAATGAGCAGTTCTTC
CSARNPAGTYNEQFF
>TRBD1|NA|TRBJ2-2|TRBV12-3/TRBV12-4
TGTGCCAGCAGTTTTATGGGGACAGCACCCGGGGAGCTGTTTTTT
CASSFMGTAPGELFF
>NA|few|TRBJ2-3|TRBV12-3/TRBV12-4
TGTGCCAGCAGCCAATTTGGGTCAGGGAGAGATACGCAGTATTTT
CASSQFGSGRDTQYF
>TRBD2|NA|TRBJ2-3|TRBV15
TGTGCCACCAGCAGAGAGGACGGGACTAGCGGGCGGAAAACAGATACGCAGTATTTT
CATSREDGTSGRKTDTQYF
>NA|NA|TRBJ1-1|TRBV28
TGTGCCAGCACCTTTCGAGAGTATTCGAACACTGAAGCTTTCTTT
CASTFREYSNTEAFF
>TRBD2|NA|TRBJ2-1|TRBV5-1
TGCGCCAGCAGCTTGGGTACTAGCGGGAGTTTTTACAATGAGCAGTTCTTC
CASSLGTSGSFYNEQFF
>NA|NA|TRBJ1-2|TRBV6-2/TRBV6-3
TGTGCTATCGTCGGGGGCGCTAACTATGGCTACACCTTC
CAIVGGANYGYTF
>NA|NA|TRBJ1-6|TRBV18
TGTGCCAGCTCACCACTGGGGGTCTCACCCCTCCACTTT
CASSPLGVSPLHF
>NA|NA|TRBJ2-4|TRBV6-2/TRBV6-3
TGTGCCAGCAGTTACCGAGCGAGGGACATTCAGTACTTC
CASSYRARDIQYF
>NA|few|TRBJ1-1|TRBV4-2
TGTGCCAGCAGCCAACCCGTGGGACAGAACACTGAAGCTTTCTTT
CASSQPVGQNTEAFF
>NA|many|TRBJ2-7|TRBV27
TGTGCCAGCAGTCCAGCTAGGTTCGGCGAGCAGTACTTC
CASSPARFGEQYF
>NA|NA|TRBJ2-1|TRBV30
TGTGCCTTTAGACGGCCGGTCGGCGATGAGCAGTTCTTC
CAFRRPVGDEQFF
>TRBD1|NA|TRBJ1-5|TRBV24-1
TGTGCCACCCGAGGGGGGACAGGGGCTTATAGCAATCAGCCCCAGCATTTT
CATRGGTGAYSNQPQHF
>NA|NA|TRBJ1-2|TRBV6-5
TGTGCCAGCAGTTACTCGAGTGCACACTATGGCTACACCTTC
CASSYSSAHYGYTF
>TRBD1|few|TRBJ1-1|TRBV7-8
TGTGCCAGCAGCTTCTCCGGGACAGGGAAGAACACTGAAGCTTTCTTT
CASSFSGTGKNTEAFF
>TRBD2|few|TRBJ2-7|TRBV20-1
TGCAGTGCTAGGGGACTAGCGGGATTCTACGAGCAGTACTTC
CSARGLAGFYEQYF
>TRBD2|NA|TRBJ2-7|TRBV28
TGTGCCAGCAGTCCCACCCGACTAGCGGGAGGGAGGAGCTCCTACGAGCAGTACTTC
CASSPTRLAGGRSSYEQYF
>TRBD1|NA|TRBJ1-1|TRBV28
TGTGCCAGCAGTTCATCCGGGACAGGGAAAACTGAAGCTTTCTTT
CASSSSGTGKTEAFF
>NA|NA|TRBJ2-2|TRBV7-9
TGTGCCAGCAGCCATTTGGACGGGGAGCTGTTTTTT
CASSHLDGELFF
>NA|many|TRBJ2-1|TRBV7-3
TGTGCCAGCAGCCCCACGGGGCTCGCTACCGCCAATGAGCAGTTCTTC
CASSPTGLATANEQFF
>TRBD2|NA|TRBJ2-5|TRBV27
TGTGCCAGCAGTTTAGGGGCCTGGGGGAGGGCCGGGGAGACCCAGTACTTC
CASSLGAWGRAGETQYF
>NA|NA|TRBJ1-1|TRBV30
TGTGCCTGGGACGGACAGATAACTAGTAACGCTGAAGCTTTCTTT
CAWDGQITSNAEAFF
>NA|NA|TRBJ2-5|TRBV7-6
TGTGCCAGCAGGAACCCTTTAGAGACCCAGTACTTC
CASRNPLETQYF
>NA|once|TRBJ2-1|TRBV19
TGTGCCAGTAGTGCGACGGGAGTAAACAATGAGCAGTTCTTC
CASSATGVNNEQFF
>TRBD2|NA|TRBJ2-1|TRBV24-1
TGTGCCACCAGTGATCGCCGGGACTACGCCTACAATGAGCAGTTCTTC
CATSDRRDYAYNEQFF
>NA|NA|TRBJ2-3|TRBV5-6
TGTGCCAGCAGCAGAGGACCCAAGAGCACAGATACGCAGTATTTT
CASSRGPKSTDTQYF
>TRBD1|many|TRBJ2-1|TRBV6-1
TGTGCCAGCAGTGAAGGGGGGACAGGGTTGTATGAGCAGTTCTTC
CASSEGGTGLYEQFF
>NA|NA|TRBJ1-2|TRBV19
TGTGCCAGTAGTCCCCGGACCGTCGATCCTTATGGCTACACCTTC
CASSPRTVDPYGYTF